The present T cell receptor (beta chain) was sequenced within a study of T cell responses to AZD1222 COVID-19 vaccine. Germline CDR1 reads MNHEY; CDR2 reads SMNVEV (reference sequence). The V gene lost 5 bases and the J gene lost 2 bases, with 19 bases spanning the gap. CDR3 length equals 17 residues. Generated by immunoSEQ multiplex PCR, the TCRdb table keeps only in-frame clones and is missing some. Among some 160,000 clones listed, about nine tenths were seen once. This clone came up once. The chain links TRBV27 to TRBJ1-5, with D possibly being TRBD1 (6 bases). The origin of this receptor is an adult in good health. Specimen: peripheral blood, collected on day 0 of AZD1222 vaccination. The CDR3 region is CASSPSFGGAGNQPQHF. The CDR3 DNA is TGTGCCAGCAGTCCCTCATTTGGGGGCGCCGGCAATCAGCCCCAGCATTTT.